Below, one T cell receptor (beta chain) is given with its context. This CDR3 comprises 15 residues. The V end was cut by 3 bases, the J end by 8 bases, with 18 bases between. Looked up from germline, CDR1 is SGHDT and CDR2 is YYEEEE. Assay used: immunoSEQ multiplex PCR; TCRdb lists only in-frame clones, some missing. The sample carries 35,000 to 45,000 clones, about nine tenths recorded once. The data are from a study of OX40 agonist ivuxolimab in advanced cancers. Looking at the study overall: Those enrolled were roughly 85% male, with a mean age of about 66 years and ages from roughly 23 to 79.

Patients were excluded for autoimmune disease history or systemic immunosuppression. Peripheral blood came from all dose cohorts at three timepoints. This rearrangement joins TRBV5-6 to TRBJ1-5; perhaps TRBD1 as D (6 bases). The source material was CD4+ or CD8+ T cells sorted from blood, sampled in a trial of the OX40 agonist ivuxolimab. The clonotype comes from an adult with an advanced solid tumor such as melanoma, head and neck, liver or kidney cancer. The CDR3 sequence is CASSSEGGRGEPQHF. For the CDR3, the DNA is TGTGCCAGCAGCTCTGAGGGGGGCCGCGGAGAGCCCCAGCATTTT.